This note documents a single T cell receptor (beta chain) sequence. This sample was included in a study of blood T cell repertoires in COVID-19. On the study more broadly: Researchers got acute and convalescent COVID-19 samples from the United States, Italy and Spain.

Some clones are missing from TCRdb's copy, which holds only in-frame ones; the method was immunoSEQ multiplex PCR. The table has 350,000 to 500,000 clones, more than 70% seen once; the top ten hold approximately 1.5%. V shed 4 bases and J 0 bases; nucleotides not matched to a gene: 2. CDR1 KGHSH and CDR2 LQKENI come from the germline V gene. The CDR3 extends over 14 amino acids. Material: PBMCs or T cells enriched from blood (not recorded which). The rearrangement uses TRBV18 and TRBJ2-7, with TRBD2 matching 8 bases. The clonotype comes from a woman aged 18-29 years who had been exposed to COVID-19. The CDR3 is CASSLAGRSYEQYF. The CDR3 DNA reads as TGTGCCAGCTCACTAGCGGGACGCTCCTACGAGCAGTACTTC.